This is a list of T cell receptor beta chains from one sample in a study of blood T cell repertoires in COVID-19. Using immunoSEQ multiplex PCR, the repertoire was profiled, and TCRdb retains in-frame clones only, with some absent. The sample carries 150,000 to 200,000 clones, around 83% recorded once. The material sequenced was PBMCs or T cells enriched from blood (not recorded which). Receptors originate from a man aged 45 to 65 who had recovered from COVID-19. Both conserved end residues are part of each CDR3. D genes are given only for firm matches. Some rows mark clone size as missing; the rest say once, few, many or name a class of expanded clone.

DNA,CDR3,J,size,V,D
TGTGCCAGCAGCTTAGCGGGGCAGGGGCTGAACGAGCAGTACTTC,CASSLAGQGLNEQYF,TRBJ2-7,once,TRBV5-6,NA
TGTGCCAGCAGCCACCGGACACAAAACATTCAGTACTTC,CASSHRTQNIQYF,TRBJ2-4,NA,TRBV3-1/TRBV3-2,NA
TGTGCCTGGAGTCCCGGGGACAATCAGCCCCAGCATTTT,CAWSPGDNQPQHF,TRBJ1-5,NA,TRBV30,NA
TGTGCCAGCAGTGATTGGGGGGGCACTGAAGCTTTCTTT,CASSDWGGTEAFF,TRBJ1-1,NA,TRBV6-1,NA
TGTGCCAGCACCCCCAGGGCGTCAGATACGCAGTATTTT,CASTPRASDTQYF,TRBJ2-3,NA,TRBV7-9,NA
TGTGCCAGCAGTGGCTCCCTAGCGGGGGTTGCCGAGACCCAGTACTTC,CASSGSLAGVAETQYF,TRBJ2-5,NA,TRBV6-1,TRBD2
TGTGCCAGCAGCCACGACAGGTCCTACGAGCAGTACTTC,CASSHDRSYEQYF,TRBJ2-7,many,TRBV16,NA
TGTGCCAGCAGGTCGACAGGGGCGTCAGGAAACACCATATATTTT,CASRSTGASGNTIYF,TRBJ1-3,NA,TRBV6-5,TRBD1
TGCGCCAGCAGTGAAGCAATTGCGGGGGGGCAAAATGAGCAGTTCTTC,CASSEAIAGGQNEQFF,TRBJ2-1,NA,TRBV10-1,TRBD2
TGTGCCAGCAGTGCTACCGGGACAGGGGTCGTCTACACCTTC,CASSATGTGVVYTF,TRBJ1-2,NA,TRBV6-4,TRBD1
TGTGCCAGCAGCTTAGGTTCCCGGGTGAACACTGAAGCTTTCTTT,CASSLGSRVNTEAFF,TRBJ1-1,NA,TRBV7-2,NA
TGTGCCATCAGTGTGGTTAGCGACTATGGCTACACCTTC,CAISVVSDYGYTF,TRBJ1-2,few,TRBV10-3,NA
TGTGCCAGTAGTATAGATGCGGCGGCGCGAGGGAATGGCTACACCTTC,CASSIDAAARGNGYTF,TRBJ1-2,NA,TRBV19,NA
TGTGCCAGCAGGACAGGGGGGGGAGGGGAGCAGTACTTC,CASRTGGGGEQYF,TRBJ2-7,NA,TRBV6-5,TRBD1
TGTGCCACCAGCCGCGGGGGGGGGTTTTACGAGCAGTACTTC,CATSRGGGFYEQYF,TRBJ2-7,NA,TRBV27,TRBD2
TGTGCCAGCTCACAGGGACTCCAAGAGACCCAGTACTTC,CASSQGLQETQYF,TRBJ2-5,NA,TRBV18,NA
TGTGCCATCGGAGACAGGGACTCCTACGAGCAGTACTTC,CAIGDRDSYEQYF,TRBJ2-7,NA,TRBV10-3,TRBD1
TGCGCCAGCAGCCAAGATGTGAGTCGAAATAGCAATCAACCCCAGCATTTT,CASSQDVSRNSNQPQHF,TRBJ1-5,once,TRBV4-1,NA
TGTGCCATCAGTGAGTCGAGGGCGAACACTGAAGCTTTCTTT,CAISESRANTEAFF,TRBJ1-1,NA,TRBV10-3,NA
TGTGCCAGCAGCGGATGGGGGGGAACTAGCACAGATACGCAGTATTTT,CASSGWGGTSTDTQYF,TRBJ2-3,NA,TRBV9,TRBD2
TGTGCCACCATAAGCGGGGGGGCAGGAGATACGCAGTATTTT,CATISGGAGDTQYF,TRBJ2-3,NA,TRBV6-5,TRBD2
TGTGCCAGTAGTCCCAGCAGGGGGCGGGGCAATCAGCCCCAGCATTTT,CASSPSRGRGNQPQHF,TRBJ1-5,many,TRBV19,TRBD1
TGTGCCAGCAGTGAAGCTTGGGAGAACCGTGACTTC,CASSEAWENRDF,TRBJ2-7,NA,TRBV2,NA
TGTGCCAGCAGTCCCTCACCTAAGACAGGGACTCAGCCCCAGCATTTT,CASSPSPKTGTQPQHF,TRBJ1-5,NA,TRBV28,TRBD1
TGTGCCAGCAGTGAATACCGGGTTCGAAGCTACGAGCAGTACTTC,CASSEYRVRSYEQYF,TRBJ2-7,NA,TRBV6-1,NA
TGTGCCAGCAGTGGCTTCGTGTCAACAGGGGGCAATGAGCAGTTCTTC,CASSGFVSTGGNEQFF,TRBJ2-1,NA,TRBV6-1,TRBD1
TGTGCCAGCAGTTTAAGACAGGGGTACTACGAGCAGTACTTC,CASSLRQGYYEQYF,TRBJ2-7,NA,TRBV6-5,TRBD1
TGCGCCAGCAGCCTGGGACAGGGGGGCACAGATACGCAGTATTTT,CASSLGQGGTDTQYF,TRBJ2-3,once,TRBV5-1,TRBD1
TGTGCTAGTGGTTTGCGGGGGGCCGGGGAGCTGTTTTTT,CASGLRGAGELFF,TRBJ2-2,once,TRBV12-5,TRBD2
TGTGCCAGCAGTTTGGCGGGACAGGCTAATCAGCCCCAGCATTTT,CASSLAGQANQPQHF,TRBJ1-5,once,TRBV28,TRBD1
TGTGCCAGCAGTGAGCGTCGACTAGCGGGGGGGCGTGAGCAGTTCTTC,CASSERRLAGGREQFF,TRBJ2-1,NA,TRBV2,TRBD2
TGTGCCAGCAGTGACCAGGCCATCGACTACCGGGACTCTTTGGGGACTGAAGCTTTCTTT,CASSDQAIDYRDSLGTEAFF,TRBJ1-1,NA,TRBV6-1,NA
TGCGCCAGCAGTCAACTAAGAAACAATGAGCAGTTCTTC,CASSQLRNNEQFF,TRBJ2-1,NA,TRBV23-1,NA
TGTGCCAGCAGCTTAGCGGGACAGGCAAACACTGAAGCTTTCTTT,CASSLAGQANTEAFF,TRBJ1-1,NA,TRBV7-6,TRBD1
TGTGCCAGCTGCCGGGAAAGTAATCAGCCCCAGCATTTT,CASCRESNQPQHF,TRBJ1-5,NA,TRBV12-3/TRBV12-4,NA
TGTGCCAGCAGCTCCCACCTGACAGTGAACACTGAAGCTTTCTTT,CASSSHLTVNTEAFF,TRBJ1-1,NA,TRBV7-9,NA
TGCGCCAGCAGCCGACAACCGGGACAGGGGGCAGATACGCAGTATTTT,CASSRQPGQGADTQYF,TRBJ2-3,NA,TRBV5-1,TRBD1
TGTGCCTGCGTAACGAGGACAGGGTCGAACACTGAAGCTTTCTTT,CACVTRTGSNTEAFF,TRBJ1-1,NA,TRBV30,TRBD1
TGTGCCTGGGGGGGCTGGACAAGATCGAGCTATGGCTACACCTTC,CAWGGWTRSSYGYTF,TRBJ1-2,NA,TRBV30,NA
TGTGCCAGTAGTTTCCTCGTAGATTCACCCCTCCACTTT,CASSFLVDSPLHF,TRBJ1-6,NA,TRBV19,NA
TGTGCCAGCAGTGGAGGTCGTAATGAAAAACTGTTTTTT,CASSGGRNEKLFF,TRBJ1-4,NA,TRBV2,NA
TGCGCCAGCAGCCAAGTATTCCACGGGACAGGGTACTCCTACGAGCAGTACTTC,CASSQVFHGTGYSYEQYF,TRBJ2-7,few,TRBV4-1,TRBD1
TGTGCCAGCAGTAGACAGGGGAGGGACAATTCACCCCTCCACTTT,CASSRQGRDNSPLHF,TRBJ1-6,NA,TRBV6-5,TRBD1
TGTGCCAGCAGCTTAACAGGGGGAGTTGAAAAACTGTTTTTT,CASSLTGGVEKLFF,TRBJ1-4,NA,TRBV7-9,TRBD1
TGTGCCAGCAGTCCGGGACAGAACACCGGGGAGCTGTTTTTT,CASSPGQNTGELFF,TRBJ2-2,once,TRBV27,NA
TGTGCCAGCAGAGCCAGTACAGGGGGTCCTAGTGAAAAACTGTTTTTT,CASRASTGGPSEKLFF,TRBJ1-4,NA,TRBV7-9,TRBD1
TGTGCCAGCAGTTACCGACAGGGCCAGAGCAATCAGCCCCAGCATTTT,CASSYRQGQSNQPQHF,TRBJ1-5,NA,TRBV6-5,TRBD1
TGCGCCAGCAGTGTGGGACAGGGGAACACTGAAGCTTTCTTT,CASSVGQGNTEAFF,TRBJ1-1,many,TRBV10-1,TRBD1
TGTGCCACCAGCGACAGGGTGAGTGGCCAAGAGACCCAGTACTTC,CATSDRVSGQETQYF,TRBJ2-5,NA,TRBV15,TRBD1
TGTGCCAGCAGTGAAACAATTGAGCAGTTCTTC,CASSETIEQFF,TRBJ2-1,NA,TRBV2,NA
TGTGCCAGCAGCACGGATGCCACAGGGAATTCACCCCTCCACTTT,CASSTDATGNSPLHF,TRBJ1-6,NA,TRBV7-2,NA
TGTGCCAGCAGCTTGGCGGAGCAGGGGAATGAAAAACTGTTTTTT,CASSLAEQGNEKLFF,TRBJ1-4,NA,TRBV5-4,NA
TGTGCCAGCTCGCAGGATTCCACCAATTCACCCCTCCACTTT,CASSQDSTNSPLHF,TRBJ1-6,NA,TRBV18,NA
TGTGCCAGCAGCTTCGGACTAGCGGCGATAGCCAAAAACATTCAGTACTTC,CASSFGLAAIAKNIQYF,TRBJ2-4,NA,TRBV13,TRBD2
TGTGCCAGCAGCCCTTCGGACAGGGTCACTGAAGCTTTCTTT,CASSPSDRVTEAFF,TRBJ1-1,NA,TRBV14,TRBD1